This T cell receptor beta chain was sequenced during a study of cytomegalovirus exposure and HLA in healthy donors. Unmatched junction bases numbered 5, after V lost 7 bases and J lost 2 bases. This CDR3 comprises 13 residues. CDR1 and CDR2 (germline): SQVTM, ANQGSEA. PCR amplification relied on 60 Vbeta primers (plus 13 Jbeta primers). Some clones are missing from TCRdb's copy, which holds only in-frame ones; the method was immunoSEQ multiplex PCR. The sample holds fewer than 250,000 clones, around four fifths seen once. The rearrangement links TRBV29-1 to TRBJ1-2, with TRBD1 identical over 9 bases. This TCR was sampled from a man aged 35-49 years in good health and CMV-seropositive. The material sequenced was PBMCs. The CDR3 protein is CSAPDRGNYGYTF. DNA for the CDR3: TGCAGCGCCCCGGACAGGGGAAACTATGGCTACACCTTC.